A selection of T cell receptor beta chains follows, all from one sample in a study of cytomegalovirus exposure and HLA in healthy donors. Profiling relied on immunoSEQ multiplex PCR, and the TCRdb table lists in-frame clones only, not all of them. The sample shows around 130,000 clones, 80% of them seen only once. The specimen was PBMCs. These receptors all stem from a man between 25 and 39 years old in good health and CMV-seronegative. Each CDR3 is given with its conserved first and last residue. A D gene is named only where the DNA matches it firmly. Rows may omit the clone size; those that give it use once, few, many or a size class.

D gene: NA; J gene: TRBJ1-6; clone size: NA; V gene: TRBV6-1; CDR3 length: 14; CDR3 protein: CASSAREGNSPLHF; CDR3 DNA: TGTGCCAGCAGTGCCAGGGAAGGGAATTCACCCCTCCACTTT
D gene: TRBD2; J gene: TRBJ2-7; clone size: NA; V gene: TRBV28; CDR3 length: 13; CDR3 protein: CASNRGRVNEQYF; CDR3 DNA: TGTGCCAGCAACCGCGGGAGGGTTAACGAGCAGTACTTC
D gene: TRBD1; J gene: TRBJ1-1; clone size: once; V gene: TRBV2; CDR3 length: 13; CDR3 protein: CASRWTGVTEAFF; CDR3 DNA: TGTGCTAGCAGATGGACAGGGGTGACTGAAGCTTTCTTT
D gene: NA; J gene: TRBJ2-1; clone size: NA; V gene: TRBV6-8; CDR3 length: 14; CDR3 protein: CASSPDPQGDEQFF; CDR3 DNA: TGTGCCAGCAGTCCCGACCCTCAGGGCGATGAGCAGTTCTTC
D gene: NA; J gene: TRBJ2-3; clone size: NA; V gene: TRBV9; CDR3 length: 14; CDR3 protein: CASSVAGARDTQYF; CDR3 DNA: TGTGCCAGCAGCGTAGCTGGGGCGAGAGATACGCAGTATTTT
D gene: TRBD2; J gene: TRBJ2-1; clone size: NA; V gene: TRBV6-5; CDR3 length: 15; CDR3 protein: CASSYFRGGFNEQFF; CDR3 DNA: TGTGCCAGCAGTTACTTCCGGGGGGGCTTCAATGAGCAGTTCTTC
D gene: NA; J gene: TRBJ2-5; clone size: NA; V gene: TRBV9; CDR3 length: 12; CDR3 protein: CASSASGETQYF; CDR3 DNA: TGTGCCAGCAGCGCCTCGGGGGAGACCCAGTACTTC
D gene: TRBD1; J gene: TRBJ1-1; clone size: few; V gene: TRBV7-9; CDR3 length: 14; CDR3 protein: CASSLYTGDTEAFF; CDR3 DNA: TGTGCCAGCAGCTTATATACAGGGGACACTGAAGCTTTCTTT
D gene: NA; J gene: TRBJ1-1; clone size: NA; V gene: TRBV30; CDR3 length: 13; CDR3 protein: CAWVNREFTEAFF; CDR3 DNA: TGTGCCTGGGTAAACCGGGAGTTCACTGAAGCTTTCTTT
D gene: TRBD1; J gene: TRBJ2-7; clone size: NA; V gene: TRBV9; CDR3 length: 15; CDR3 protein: CASSEGTGGFYEQYF; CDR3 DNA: TGTGCCAGCAGCGAGGGGACAGGGGGCTTCTACGAGCAGTACTTC
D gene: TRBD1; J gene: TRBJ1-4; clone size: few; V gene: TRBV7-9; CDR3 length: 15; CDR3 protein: CASSSYRGTNEKLFF; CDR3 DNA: TGTGCCAGCAGCTCCTACAGGGGGACTAATGAAAAACTGTTTTTT
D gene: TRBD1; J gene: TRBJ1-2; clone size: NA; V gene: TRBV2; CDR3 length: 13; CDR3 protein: CASSELGTVGYTF; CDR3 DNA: TGTGCCAGCAGTGAATTGGGGACAGTCGGCTACACCTTC
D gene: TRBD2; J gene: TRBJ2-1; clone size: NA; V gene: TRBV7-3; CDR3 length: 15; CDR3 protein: CASSQDSGSVGEQFF; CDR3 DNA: TGTGCCAGCAGCCAAGATAGCGGGAGTGTCGGTGAGCAGTTCTTC
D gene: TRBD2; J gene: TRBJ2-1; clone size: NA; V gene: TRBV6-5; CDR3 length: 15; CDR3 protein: CASSYTAGSYNEQFF; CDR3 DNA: TGTGCCAGCAGTTACACAGCGGGGTCCTACAATGAGCAGTTCTTC
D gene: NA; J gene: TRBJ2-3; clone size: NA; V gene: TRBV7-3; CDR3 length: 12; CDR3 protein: CASSPGTDTQYF; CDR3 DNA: TGTGCCAGCAGCCCGGGCACAGATACGCAGTATTTT
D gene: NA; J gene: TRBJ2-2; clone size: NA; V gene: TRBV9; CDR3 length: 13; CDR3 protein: CASSVVATGELFF; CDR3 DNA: TGTGCCAGCAGCGTAGTAGCCACCGGGGAGCTGTTTTTT
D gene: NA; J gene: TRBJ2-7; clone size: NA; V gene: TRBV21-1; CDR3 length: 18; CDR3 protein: CASSKRRPPGQGPYEQYF; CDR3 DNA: TGTGCCAGCAGCAAAAGGCGTCCTCCGGGACAGGGACCCTACGAGCAGTACTTC
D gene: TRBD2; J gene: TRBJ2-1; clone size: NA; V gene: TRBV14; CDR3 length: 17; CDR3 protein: CASSQDYRGGRANEQFF; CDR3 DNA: TGTGCCAGCAGCCAAGATTATAGAGGCGGGAGGGCGAATGAGCAGTTCTTC
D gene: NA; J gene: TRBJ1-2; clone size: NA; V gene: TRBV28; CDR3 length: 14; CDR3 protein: CASTPPGGGYGYTF; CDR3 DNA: TGTGCCAGCACCCCACCGGGGGGGGGCTATGGCTACACCTTC
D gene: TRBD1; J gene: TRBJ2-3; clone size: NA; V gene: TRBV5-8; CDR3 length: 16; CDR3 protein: CASTKTGTGYTDTQYF; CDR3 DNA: TGTGCCAGCACCAAGACCGGGACAGGGTACACAGATACGCAGTATTTT
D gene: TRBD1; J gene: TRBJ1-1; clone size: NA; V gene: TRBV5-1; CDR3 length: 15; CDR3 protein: CASRHPGTVNTEAFF; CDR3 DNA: TGCGCCAGCCGACATCCCGGGACAGTCAACACTGAAGCTTTCTTT
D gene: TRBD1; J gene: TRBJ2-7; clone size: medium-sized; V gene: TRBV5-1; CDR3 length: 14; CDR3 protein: CASRLGQASYEQYF; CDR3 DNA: TGCGCCAGCAGGTTGGGACAGGCGTCCTACGAGCAGTACTTC
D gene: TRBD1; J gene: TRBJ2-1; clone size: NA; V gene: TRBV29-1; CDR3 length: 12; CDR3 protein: CSVGTGGREQFF; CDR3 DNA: TGCAGCGTAGGGACAGGGGGACGTGAGCAGTTCTTC
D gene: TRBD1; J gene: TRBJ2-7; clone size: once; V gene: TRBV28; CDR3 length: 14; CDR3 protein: CASSTRQGSYEQYF; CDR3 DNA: TGTGCCAGCAGTACGCGACAGGGTTCCTACGAGCAGTACTTC
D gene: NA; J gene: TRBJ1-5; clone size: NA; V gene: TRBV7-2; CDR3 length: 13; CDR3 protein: CASSFRGDQPQHF; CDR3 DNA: TGTGCCAGCAGCTTCAGGGGCGATCAGCCCCAGCATTTT
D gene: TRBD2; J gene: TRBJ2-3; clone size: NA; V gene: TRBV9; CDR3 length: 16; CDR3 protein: CASSVESGGKESTQYF; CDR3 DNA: TGTGCCAGCAGCGTAGAAAGCGGGGGAAAGGAAAGTACGCAGTATTTT
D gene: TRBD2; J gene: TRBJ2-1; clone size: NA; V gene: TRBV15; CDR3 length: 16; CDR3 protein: CATSRPLAGAYNEQFF; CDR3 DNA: TGTGCCACCAGCAGACCACTAGCGGGAGCATACAATGAGCAGTTCTTC
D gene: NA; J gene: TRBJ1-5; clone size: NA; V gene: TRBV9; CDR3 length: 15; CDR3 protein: CASSPRTESNQPQHF; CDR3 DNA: TGTGCCAGCAGCCCCCGGACAGAGAGCAATCAGCCCCAGCATTTT
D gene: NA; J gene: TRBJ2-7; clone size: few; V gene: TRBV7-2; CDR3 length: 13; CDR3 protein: CASSKGGKYEQYF; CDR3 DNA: TGTGCCAGCAGCAAGGGGGGGAAATACGAGCAGTACTTC
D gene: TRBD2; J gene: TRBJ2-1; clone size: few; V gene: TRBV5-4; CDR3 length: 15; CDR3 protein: CASRSGTSGPNEQFF; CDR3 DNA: TGTGCCAGCAGGTCCGGGACTAGCGGGCCAAATGAGCAGTTCTTC
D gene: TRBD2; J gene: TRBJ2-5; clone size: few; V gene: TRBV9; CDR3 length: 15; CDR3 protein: CASSVLGLPQETQYF; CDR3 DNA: TGTGCCAGCAGCGTATTGGGACTACCTCAAGAGACCCAGTACTTC
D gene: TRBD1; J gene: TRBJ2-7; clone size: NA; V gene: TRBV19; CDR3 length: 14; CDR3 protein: CASDPGQGGYEQYF; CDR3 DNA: TGTGCCAGTGATCCGGGACAGGGGGGCTACGAGCAGTACTTC
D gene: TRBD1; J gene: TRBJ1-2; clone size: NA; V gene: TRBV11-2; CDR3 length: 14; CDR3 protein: CASSLQGTGGGYTF; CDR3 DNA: TGTGCCAGCAGCTTACAGGGGACAGGGGGTGGCTACACCTTC